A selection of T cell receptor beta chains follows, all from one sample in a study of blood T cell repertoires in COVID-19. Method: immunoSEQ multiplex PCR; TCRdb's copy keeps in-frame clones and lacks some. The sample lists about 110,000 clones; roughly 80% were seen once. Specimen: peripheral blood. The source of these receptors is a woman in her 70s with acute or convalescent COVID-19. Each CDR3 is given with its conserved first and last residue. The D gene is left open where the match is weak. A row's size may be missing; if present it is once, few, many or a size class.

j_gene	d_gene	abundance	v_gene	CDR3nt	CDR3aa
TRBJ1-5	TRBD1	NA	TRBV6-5	TGTGCCAGCAGTCCCGGGACAGTTAATCAGCCCCAGCATTTT	CASSPGTVNQPQHF
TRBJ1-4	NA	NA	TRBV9	TGTGCCAGCACTGTGGGGGCGGCTAATGAAAAACTGTTTTTT	CASTVGAANEKLFF
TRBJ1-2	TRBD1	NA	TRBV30	TGTGCCTGGAGTGGGACAGGGGTCGGCTACACCTTC	CAWSGTGVGYTF
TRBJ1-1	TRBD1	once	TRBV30	TGTGCCTGGAGAGTCCCAGGGGGGAACACTGAAGCTTTCTTT	CAWRVPGGNTEAFF
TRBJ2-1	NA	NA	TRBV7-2	TGTGCCAGCAGCTTAAGAGGATCCTACAATGAGCAGTTCTTC	CASSLRGSYNEQFF
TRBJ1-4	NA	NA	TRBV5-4	TGTGCCAGCAGCCCGACAGGAACTAATGAAAAACTGTTTTTT	CASSPTGTNEKLFF
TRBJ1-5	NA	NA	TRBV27	TGTGCCAGCAGTTTAGATTATAGAAGCAATCAGCCCCAGCATTTT	CASSLDYRSNQPQHF
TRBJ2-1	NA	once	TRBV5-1	TGCGCCAGCAGAAGTGGGGGCGATGAGCAGTTCTTC	CASRSGGDEQFF
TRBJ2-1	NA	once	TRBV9	TGTGCCAGCAGCGCAGCCGGGTACTCAGAGCAGTTCTTC	CASSAAGYSEQFF
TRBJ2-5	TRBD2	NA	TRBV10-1	TGCGCCAGCTTCCCGCGGACTAGCGGGGGGACACAAGAGACCCAGTACTTC	CASFPRTSGGTQETQYF
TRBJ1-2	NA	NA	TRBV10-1	TGCGCCAGCAGTGAGGACAGAAACTATGGCTACACCTTC	CASSEDRNYGYTF
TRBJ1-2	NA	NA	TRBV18	TGTGCCAGCTCCACGGACCTTAGGGGATATGGCTACACCTTC	CASSTDLRGYGYTF
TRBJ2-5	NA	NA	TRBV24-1	TGTGCCACCAGTTTTCCGTACCAAGAGACCCAGTACTTC	CATSFPYQETQYF
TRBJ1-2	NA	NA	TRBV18	TGTGCCAGCTCACCACCGAGCAAGTATGGCTACACCTTC	CASSPPSKYGYTF
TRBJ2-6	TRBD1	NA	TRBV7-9	TGTGCCAGCAGCACGACAGGGGGGAGCTCTGGGGCCAACGTCCTGACTTTC	CASSTTGGSSGANVLTF
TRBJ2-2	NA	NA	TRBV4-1	TGCGCCAGCAGCCGAGAAGAGGGAGGCTCCCTCACCGGGGAGCTGTTTTTT	CASSREEGGSLTGELFF
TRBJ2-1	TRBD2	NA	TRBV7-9	TGTGCCAGCAGCCCGGGACTAGTCTACAATGAGCAGTTCTTC	CASSPGLVYNEQFF
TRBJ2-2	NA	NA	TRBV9	TGTGCCAGCAGCTCAACCCACAAGAACACCGGGGAGCTGTTTTTT	CASSSTHKNTGELFF
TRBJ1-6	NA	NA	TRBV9	TGTGCCAGCAGCGCCAAGGGGCAGAATAATTCACCCCTCCACTTT	CASSAKGQNNSPLHF
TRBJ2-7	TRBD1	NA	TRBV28	TGTGCCCCAATGGGGGGGACAGGGGTCGAGCAGTACTTC	CAPMGGTGVEQYF
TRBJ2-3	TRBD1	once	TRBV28	TGTGCCAGCAGGGGACAGGGAAGGGCGCCCGCCGCAGATACGCAGTATTTT	CASRGQGRAPAADTQYF
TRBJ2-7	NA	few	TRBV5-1	TGCGCCAGCAGCTTGAGCGGCGGGGGCCCCGCCTACGAGCAGTACTTC	CASSLSGGGPAYEQYF
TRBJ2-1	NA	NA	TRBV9	TGTGCCAGCAGCGGAGAGACAGGTTGGCCCTACAATGAGCAGTTCTTC	CASSGETGWPYNEQFF
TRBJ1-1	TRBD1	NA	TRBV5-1	TGCGCCAGCAGCAACAGGGGGCAGAACACTGAAGCTTTCTTT	CASSNRGQNTEAFF
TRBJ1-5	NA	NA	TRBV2	TGTGCCAGCAGTGAGAGGGGGGGCGAGAGCAATCAGCCCCAGCATTTT	CASSERGGESNQPQHF
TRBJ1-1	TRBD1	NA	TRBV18	TGTGCCAGCTCACCATTAGCTACAGGGGGCGCCGGGAACACTGAAGCTTTCTTT	CASSPLATGGAGNTEAFF
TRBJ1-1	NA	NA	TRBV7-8	TGTGCCAGCACCCACCTTCGGGAGGGAAGGAACACTGAAGCTTTCTTT	CASTHLREGRNTEAFF
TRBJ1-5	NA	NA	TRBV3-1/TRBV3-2	TGTGCCAGCAGCCAAGCAGGGTATGACAATCAGCCCCAGCATTTT	CASSQAGYDNQPQHF
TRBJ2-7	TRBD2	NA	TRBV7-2	TGTGCCAGCAGCTTTAGCGGGGGGGCCTACGAGCAGTACTTC	CASSFSGGAYEQYF
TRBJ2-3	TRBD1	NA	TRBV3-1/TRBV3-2	TGTGCCAGCAGCCAAAGACAGGGGTTGGTCACAGATACGCAGTATTTT	CASSQRQGLVTDTQYF
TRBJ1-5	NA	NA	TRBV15	TGTGCCACCAGCAGAGAAGAGCATAGCCGGGGCAATCAGCCCCAGCATTTT	CATSREEHSRGNQPQHF
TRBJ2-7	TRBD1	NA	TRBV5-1	TGCGCCAGCAGCGCCCCGGGACAGGGGACCCCCTACGAGCAGTACTTC	CASSAPGQGTPYEQYF
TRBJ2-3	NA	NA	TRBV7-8	TGTGCCAGCAGCTTAGGGCGGTCGGACACAGATACGCAGTATTTT	CASSLGRSDTDTQYF
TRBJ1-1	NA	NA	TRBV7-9	TGTGCCAGCAGCTTACGGAAAGGCCCCAAGGAGACTGAAGCTTTCTTT	CASSLRKGPKETEAFF
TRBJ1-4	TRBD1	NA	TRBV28	TGTGCCAGCAGCCGCGAACAGGGGGCTGGTGAAAAACTGTTTTTT	CASSREQGAGEKLFF
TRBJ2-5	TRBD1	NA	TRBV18	TGTGCCAGCTCACAAACGACAGGGTTTGAAGAGACCCAGTACTTC	CASSQTTGFEETQYF
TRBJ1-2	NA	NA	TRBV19	TGTGCCAGTAGTATAGACGGCCCGTCGCGGTATGGCTACACCTTC	CASSIDGPSRYGYTF
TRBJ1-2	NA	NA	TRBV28	TGTGCCAGCAGTTCAGGGGTGAGCTTATCTTGGACCTTC	CASSSGVSLSWTF
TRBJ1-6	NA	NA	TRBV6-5	TGTGCCAGCAGTTTACAGGGTAGTAGGAATTCACCCCTCCACTTT	CASSLQGSRNSPLHF
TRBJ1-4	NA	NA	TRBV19	TGTGCCAGTAGTGCAACGACAGTAGCTAATGAAAAACTGTTTTTT	CASSATTVANEKLFF
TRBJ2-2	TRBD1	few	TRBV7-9	TGTGCCAGCAGCGCCTCGGGACAGGGGGCTTCCGGGGAGCTGTTTTTT	CASSASGQGASGELFF
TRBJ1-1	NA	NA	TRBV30	TGTGCCTGGAGGAAGGACAAGAACACTGAAGCTTTCTTT	CAWRKDKNTEAFF
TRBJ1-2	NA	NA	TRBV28	TGTGCCAGCAGTTTTCAAATGACCGAGGACTATGGCTACACCTTC	CASSFQMTEDYGYTF
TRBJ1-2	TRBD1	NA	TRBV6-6	TGTGCCAGCAGTCGGACAGGGGGAAAATCTTATGGCTACACCTTC	CASSRTGGKSYGYTF
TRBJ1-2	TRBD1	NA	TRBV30	TGTGCCTGGAGCGCAGGGGGCGGCTACACCTTC	CAWSAGGGYTF
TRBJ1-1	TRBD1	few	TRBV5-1	TGCGCCAGCAGCTTACCCCTGACAGGGACCAGAGCTTTCTTT	CASSLPLTGTRAFF
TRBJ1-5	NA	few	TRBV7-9	TGTGCCAGCAGCGACACTGGATCTGGCAATCAGCCCCAGCATTTT	CASSDTGSGNQPQHF
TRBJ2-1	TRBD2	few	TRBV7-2	TGTGCCAGCAGCCCCCGGGGACTAGCGGGGGAGGAGCAGTTCTTC	CASSPRGLAGEEQFF
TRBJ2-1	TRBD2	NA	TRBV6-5	TGTGCCAGCAGTAGCGGGGGGGACTACAATGAGCAGTTCTTC	CASSSGGDYNEQFF
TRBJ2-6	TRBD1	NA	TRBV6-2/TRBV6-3	TGTGCCAGCAGTCCACTCGACACAGGGGTTTCTGGGGCCAACGTCCTGACTTTC	CASSPLDTGVSGANVLTF
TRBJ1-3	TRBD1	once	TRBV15	TGTGCCACCAGCAGAAAGGGGACAGGGTCTGGAAACACCATATATTTT	CATSRKGTGSGNTIYF
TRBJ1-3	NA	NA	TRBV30	TGTGCCTGGAGTGTAACCCGGACACCGCGGGGACCCTCTGGAAACACCATATATTTT	CAWSVTRTPRGPSGNTIYF
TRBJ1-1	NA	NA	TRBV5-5	TGTGCCAGCAGTATCCAGGGTGGGGGGTCTGAAGCTTTCTTT	CASSIQGGGSEAFF
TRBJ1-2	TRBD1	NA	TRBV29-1	TGCAGCGTGGGGGAAGGACAGGGGATCAGCTATGGCTACACCTTC	CSVGEGQGISYGYTF
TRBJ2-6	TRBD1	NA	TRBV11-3	TGTGCCAGCAGGCCCCGACAGGGGGCAATCTCTGGGGCCAACGTCCTGACTTTC	CASRPRQGAISGANVLTF
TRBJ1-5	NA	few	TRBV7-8	TGTGCCAGCAGGGACAGCGATCAGCCCCAGCATTTT	CASRDSDQPQHF
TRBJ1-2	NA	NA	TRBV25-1	TGTGCCAGCAGTGCACCTGACAGGTTCGTCTTAGGGGGCTACACCTTC	CASSAPDRFVLGGYTF
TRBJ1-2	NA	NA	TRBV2	TGTGCCAGCGGGTTGATGTCGAGGCATGGCTACACCTTC	CASGLMSRHGYTF
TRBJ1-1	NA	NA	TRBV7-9	TGTGCCAGCAGCTTATGGAGTCGACCGGGAGGGGTTGAGGAAGCTTTCTTT	CASSLWSRPGGVEEAFF